This T cell receptor beta chain emerged from a study of blood T cells in healthy people across ages. Whole-study findings and limits: Greater diversity and more naive CD4+ cells were seen in long-lived donors than in aged donors. CMV infection status of these donors was not known. Getting older went along with TCR beta diversity per million T cells dropping roughly linearly.

PCR was performed a second time for about 7 to 11 cycles using a sample-barcoded 5' primer and a J-beta primer mix. TCRdb ran MiXCR on the 5' RACE reads and lists one entry per CDR3 protein. The sample includes about 970,000 distinct CDR3 sequences, just over 50% of them seen just once. Germline V gives CDR1 SGHVS, CDR2 FQNEAQ. Trimming shortened V by 5 bases and J by 7 bases, and 11 bases separated the two germline ends. CDR3 size: 12 residues. Points on this clonotype: Its antigen is not identified.

Each donor was a healthy Caucasian individual from Russia, aged 6 to 90. The chain joins TRBV7-8 to TRBJ2-5, with a weak D call TRBD2 (5 bases). This clonotype was sampled from a woman in her sixties in good health. The sample taken for sequencing was blood. CDR3 protein: CASSPSEGTQYF. The CDR3 DNA sequence: TGTGCCAGCAGCCCATCCGAGGGGACCCAGTACTTC.